Here is one T cell receptor (beta chain) with its context. Its target is not known. Some clones are missing from TCRdb's copy, which holds only in-frame ones; the method was immunoSEQ multiplex PCR. The sample has roughly 180,000 clones; around 87% are singletons. The source of the sample is a study of T cell responses to AZD1222 COVID-19 vaccine. Whole-study findings and limits: Reportedly, nearly half the spike-specific TCRs target unmutated variant regions. Spike was spanned by vaccine-associated CD4 TCRs, which were dominant at 160-218 and 743-854.

This CDR3 contains 18 residues. The V end was cut by 0 bases, the J end by 3 bases, with 22 bases between. Looked up from germline, CDR1 is SGHRS and CDR2 is YFSETQ. This TCR came from an adult in good health. The sequencing here drew on peripheral blood, taken on day 0 of MenACWY control vaccination. V and J are TRBV5-1 and TRBJ2-7; D is possibly TRBD1 (6 bases). CDR3 coding DNA: TGCGCCAGCAGCTTGGGGGGGCCTGACAGCCAACCCTACTACGAGCAGTACTTC. Its translation is CASSLGGPDSQPYYEQYF.